Below, one T cell receptor beta chain is given with its context. This entry belongs to a study of T cell changes during pregnancy in multiple sclerosis. The CDR3 has 16 residues. CDR1 and CDR2 (germline): SGDLS, YYNGEE. Unmatched junction bases numbered 4, after V lost 0 bases and J lost 2 bases. TCRdb's table, derived via immunoSEQ multiplex PCR, lists solely in-frame clones and lacks some. The data hold roughly 57,000 clones, with around 94% observed a single time. The chain is built from TRBV9 and TRBJ2-7; TRBD1 matches 11 bases. The sample was CD8+ T cells from peripheral blood mononuclear cells, taken after pregnancy. The TCR originated in a female donor with multiple sclerosis, enrolled in a pregnancy study. The CDR3 loop reads CASSVGGTGGTYEQYF. The CDR3, as DNA: TGTGCCAGCAGCGTAGGGGGGACAGGGGGTACCTACGAGCAGTACTTC. Supplemented by reference TRBV9 and TRBJ2-7, the full variable domain reads DSGVTQTPKHLITATGQRVTLRCSPRSGDLSVYWYQQSLDQGLQFLIQYYNGEERAKGNILERFSAQQFPDLHSELNLSSLELGDSALYFCASSVGGTGGTYEQYFGPGTRLTVT.